This T cell receptor (beta chain) was captured by sequencing in a study of T cell changes during pregnancy in multiple sclerosis. The germline CDR1 and CDR2 sequences are SGHTA and FQGNSA. Trimming removed 4 bases from V and 2 bases from J; junction bases left unmatched: 11. This CDR3 has 16 residues. Profiled with immunoSEQ multiplex PCR; TCRdb holds only in-frame clones, not every one. The data show under 110,000 clones, with under 95% seen just once and around 1.5% held by the top ten. The rearrangement links TRBV7-2 to TRBJ2-7; 7 bases are a match to TRBD2. The receptor was isolated from a female donor with multiple sclerosis, enrolled in a pregnancy study. Sequencing used peripheral blood, obtained after pregnancy. The CDR3 DNA reads as TGTGCCAGCAGCTCTCCCCCTGGGCGGGGGACCTACGAGCAGTACTTC. Translation gives CASSSPPGRGTYEQYF. The full variable domain, its missing parts supplied by reference TRBV7-2 and TRBJ2-7, is GAGVSQSPSNKVTEKGKDVELRCDPISGHTALYWYRQSLGQGLEFLIYFQGNSAPDKSGLPSDRFSAERTGGSVSTLTIQRTQQEDSAVYLCASSSPPGRGTYEQYFGPGTRLTVT.